This T cell receptor (beta chain) was sequenced for a study of T cell changes during pregnancy in multiple sclerosis. Assay: immunoSEQ multiplex PCR; the TCRdb copy retains only in-frame clones and omits some. The sample includes about 40,000 clones, more than 75% of them seen just once. V trimming: 8 bases; J trimming: 1 base; junction bases outside the gene matches: 5. The CDR3 runs 13 residues. Germline CDR1 GTSNPN, CDR2 SVGIG (reference sequence). Sequences were obtained from PBMCs (not recorded whether the cells were cultured). The V and J genes are TRBV30 and TRBJ1-3, with 7 nucleotides matching TRBD1. The sequence was obtained from a female donor with multiple sclerosis, enrolled in a pregnancy study. The CDR3 protein is CAVTGVSGNTIYF. CDR3 DNA: TGTGCCGTTACAGGGGTGTCTGGAAACACCATATATTTT.